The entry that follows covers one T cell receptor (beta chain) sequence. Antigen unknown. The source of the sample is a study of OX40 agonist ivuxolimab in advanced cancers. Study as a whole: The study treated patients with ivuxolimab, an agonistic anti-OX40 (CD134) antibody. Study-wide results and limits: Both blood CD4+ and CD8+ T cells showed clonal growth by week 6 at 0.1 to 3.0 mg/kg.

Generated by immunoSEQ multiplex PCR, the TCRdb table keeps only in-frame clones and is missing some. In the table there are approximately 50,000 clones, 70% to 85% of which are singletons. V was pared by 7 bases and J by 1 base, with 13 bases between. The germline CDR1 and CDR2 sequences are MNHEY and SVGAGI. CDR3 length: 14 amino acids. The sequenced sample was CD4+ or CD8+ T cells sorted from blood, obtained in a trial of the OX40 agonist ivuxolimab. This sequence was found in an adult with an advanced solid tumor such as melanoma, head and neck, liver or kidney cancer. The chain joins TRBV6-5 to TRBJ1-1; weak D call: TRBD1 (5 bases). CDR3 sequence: CASTQRGKNTEAFF. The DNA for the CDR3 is TGTGCCAGCACCCAACGGGGCAAGAACACTGAAGCTTTCTTT.